The T cell receptor beta chain described here comes from a study of a mutant IDH1 vaccine in newly diagnosed glioma. Time point here: week 5, during vaccination. Doses of 300 ug of mutant IDH1 20-mer peptide were given with topical imiquimod. New astrocytomas of WHO grade 3 or 4 that were IDH1-mutant and ATRX-lost were found in the donors. Some clones are missing from TCRdb's copy, which holds only in-frame ones; the method was immunoSEQ multiplex PCR. Among about 75,000 clones, over 75% were seen once, and the ten largest hold roughly 0.56%. CDR1 and CDR2 (germline): SGHTA, FQGNSA. This CDR3 region has 18 residues. V was cut by 2 bases and J by 4 bases, with 21 bases left in between. On this clone: Its antigen is as yet unknown.

The chain employs TRBV7-2 and TRBJ1-5, with a weak D call TRBD1 (6 bases). The sample here was PBMCs, taken from a glioma patient whose treatment included an IDH1 peptide vaccine. The sequence came from a woman in her fifties or sixties with glioma. The CDR3 nucleotides are TGTGCCAGCAGCTTAAGGGGGAACAGGGTAATTCCTAATCAGCCCCAGCATTTT. This codes for CASSLRGNRVIPNQPQHF. The entire variable domain, with the rest obtained from reference TRBV7-2 and TRBJ1-5, is as follows: GAGVSQSPSNKVTEKGKDVELRCDPISGHTALYWYRQSLGQGLEFLIYFQGNSAPDKSGLPSDRFSAERTGGSVSTLTIQRTQQEDSAVYLCASSLRGNRVIPNQPQHFGDGTRLSIL.